What follows are 23 T cell receptor beta chains derived from one specimen sequenced in a study of cytomegalovirus exposure and HLA in healthy donors (TCRdb year 2017). The protocol used for the library was the immunoSEQ multiplex PCR assay. The multiplex PCR relied on a mix of 60 forward primers for TCR Vbeta segments and 13 reverse primers for TCR Jbeta segments. Drawn from immuneACCESS, this table holds only the in-frame rearrangements with V and J called that TCRdb kept. Clones are partly lost; checked studies trace under half to an unresolved V gene and leave the rest unexplained. The sample table shows about 30,000 clones, and roughly 89% are seen once. The top ten clones comprise 2.7% of the sample. Sequencing was performed on PBMCs. These receptors originate from a boy under 18 in good health and CMV-seronegative.

The chain is built from TRBV2 and TRBJ1-5; possibly TRBD1 for D (5 bases). The V gene's germline CDR1 is SNHLY and CDR2 FYNNEI. The CDR3 length is 14 residues. Deletions cut 3 bases from V and 4 bases from J, with 10 bases between. The CDR3 DNA reads TGTGCCAGCAGTGATACGGGGGGGAATCAGCCCCAGCATTTT. Translation: CASSDTGGNQPQHF.

The chain is built from TRBV4-3 and TRBJ1-2, with a weak D call TRBD1 (6 bases). The CDR3 loop spans 14 amino acids. CDR1 and CDR2 (germline): LGHNA, YSLEER. With 1 base removed from V and 8 bases from J, the gap between germline ends came to 14 bases. CDR3 bases: TGCGCCAGCAGCCAAGCCGAGGGGGTGCGGGGCTACACCTTC. This sequence encodes CASSQAEGVRGYTF.

V usage is TRBV7-6 and J usage is TRBJ1-5; D is uncertain. The CDR3 totals 15 residues. V was cut by 5 bases and J by 0 bases, with 11 bases left in between. Germline lookup yields CDR1 SGHVS and CDR2 FNYEAQ. This CDR3 is CASSPSSYSNQPQHF. As DNA, the CDR3 is TGTGCCAGCAGCCCTAGTAGTTATAGCAATCAGCCCCAGCATTTT.

V usage is TRBV5-1 and J usage is TRBJ2-3; 11 bases match TRBD2. Germline V CDR1 and CDR2: SGHRS, YFSETQ. The CDR3 is 16 amino acids. V dropped 7 bases and J dropped 6; count of bases not matched to a gene: 13. CDR3 amino acids: CASRQKLAGVRDTQYF. In DNA, the CDR3 is TGCGCCAGCCGCCAGAAACTAGCGGGGGTTCGTGATACGCAGTATTTT.

This chain links TRBV6-5 with TRBJ2-5, with 9 bases fitting TRBD2. Trimming took 5 bases from V and 5 from J; bases not matched to a gene: 9. Looked up from germline, CDR1 is MNHEY and CDR2 is SVGAGI. The CDR3 is 15 residues long. The CDR3 reads CASSRRGGAGETQYF. In DNA form, the CDR3 reads TGTGCCAGCAGTAGGCGCGGGGGGGCCGGTGAGACCCAGTACTTC.

The chain carries TRBV5-8 and TRBJ2-7; D is perhaps TRBD2 (6 bases). Between the trimmed V and J ends, which lost 4 bases and 2 bases, there was a span of 19 bases. The CDR3 sequence is 16 residues long. CDR1 is SGHTS, CDR2 YDEGEE, per germline. The CDR3 reads CASSLTIGGAAYEQYF. Here the CDR3 DNA reads TGTGCCAGCAGCCTAACCATCGGAGGGGCGGCCTACGAGCAGTACTTC.

The chain links TRBV9 to TRBJ1-2, with D possibly TRBD1 on 5 matching bases. V lost 4 bases, J lost 4 bases, and 14 bases lay in between. CDR1 SGDLS and CDR2 YYNGEE come from the germline V gene. This CDR3 is 14 amino acids long. CDR3 sequence reads: CASSPMGGVYGYTF. The CDR3 region has the DNA TGTGCCAGCAGCCCCATGGGGGGAGTCTATGGCTACACCTTC. Based on the CDR3 plus reference TRBV9 and TRBJ1-2, the full variable domain is DSGVTQTPKHLITATGQRVTLRCSPRSGDLSVYWYQQSLDQGLQFLIQYYNGEERAKGNILERFSAQQFPDLHSELNLSSLELGDSALYFCASSPMGGVYGYTFGSGTRLTVV.

This chain uses TRBV27 with TRBJ2-7, with 7 bases fitting TRBD1. The CDR3 totals 15 residues. Germline V gives CDR1 MNHEY, CDR2 SMNVEV (reference sequence). V gave up 6 bases and J gave up 0 bases; unmatched junction bases: 8. The CDR3 nucleotides are TGTGCCAGCAGACGACAGGGAAACCCCTCCTACGAGCAGTACTTC. It is translated as CASRRQGNPSYEQYF.

V and J are TRBV28 and TRBJ2-3; the match to TRBD2 covers 7 bases. V shed 7 bases, J shed 0 bases, and the junction held 7 bases outside the gene matches. CDR3 length: 15 residues. CDR1 MDHEN and CDR2 SYDVKM come from the germline V gene. CDR3 sequence reads: CASMTAGTSTDTQYF. The CDR3 nucleotides read TGTGCCAGCATGACAGCGGGGACTAGCACAGATACGCAGTATTTT.

The V call is TRBV19, the J call TRBJ2-7; D perhaps matches TRBD2 (7 bases). V lost 3 bases and J lost 1, with 22 bases in between. The CDR3 contains 18 residues. Germline V lookup: CDR1 LNHDA, CDR2 SQIVND (reference sequence). DNA of the CDR3: TGTGCCAGTAGTATGAGGGAGGGGGTGCGGATGGGATCCTACGAGCAGTACTTC. Translated: CASSMREGVRMGSYEQYF. Drawing the rest from reference TRBV19 and TRBJ2-7, the complete variable domain is DGGITQSPKYLFRKEGQNVTLSCEQNLNHDAMYWYRQDPGQGLRLIYYSQIVNDFQKGDIAEGYSVSREKKESFPLTVTSAQKNPTAFYLCASSMREGVRMGSYEQYFGPGTRLTVT.

V and J are TRBV5-4 and TRBJ2-7; TRBD2 matches at 7 bases. Trimming took 0 bases from V and 7 from J; bases not matched to a gene: 1. The germline V gene has CDR1 SGHNT and CDR2 YYREEE (reference sequence). There are 12 residues in the CDR3. CDR3 in DNA: TGTGCCAGCAGCTTGGACGGGAGGGAGCAGTACTTC. It yields the protein CASSLDGREQYF.

The chain links TRBV7-7 to TRBJ2-2; D not resolved. The CDR3 has 13 amino acids. Per the germline V gene, CDR1 is SSHAT and CDR2 is FNYEAQ (reference sequence). The V gene lost 3 bases and the J gene lost 5 bases, with 7 bases spanning the gap. The CDR3 DNA follows: TGTGCCAGCAGCTTTGGCAGGACCGGGGAGCTGTTTTTT. Its protein product is CASSFGRTGELFF.

The V and J genes are TRBV28 and TRBJ1-2; TRBD1 agrees at 12 bases. V shed 5 bases and J 4 bases; nucleotides not matched to a gene: 8. The CDR3 has 16 residues. Germline CDR1 is MDHEN and CDR2 is SYDVKM. CDR3 sequence (DNA): TGTGCCAGCAGTGGGGGACAGGGGGCTTATAGCTATGGCTACACCTTC. Translation gives CASSGGQGAYSYGYTF.

J is TRBJ2-2 and V is TRBV5-4; 9 bases fit TRBD2. This CDR3 comprises 14 residues. The germline CDR1 and CDR2 sequences are SGHNT and YYREEE (reference sequence). Trimming removed 4 bases from V and 9 bases from J; junction bases left unmatched: 7. CDR3 DNA: TGTGCCAGCAGCCAAGCGGGGGGATCGCGGGAGCTGTTTTTT. It yields the protein CASSQAGGSRELFF. Full variable domain (remainder filled in from reference TRBV5-4 and TRBJ2-2): ETGVTQSPTHLIKTRGQQVTLRCSSQSGHNTVSWYQQALGQGPQFIFQYYREEENGRGNFPPRFSGLQFPNYSSELNVNALELDDSALYLCASSQAGGSRELFFGEGSRLTVL.

This CDR3 is CASSLDAGGDEQYF. In DNA form, the CDR3 reads TGTGCCAGCAGCTTAGACGCGGGGGGGGACGAGCAGTACTTC. The chain carries TRBV7-9 and TRBJ2-7, with 9 bases that match TRBD2. Germline V gene sequence: CDR1 SEHNR, CDR2 FQNEAQ (reference sequence). The ends lost 1 base at V and 5 bases at J; junction bases unmatched: 3. The CDR3 totals 14 residues.

J is TRBJ2-5 and V is TRBV10-3, with unresolved D. Matching the DNA end better, TRBJ2-7 makes the J call doubtful. CDR3 length equals 13 residues. CDR1 and CDR2 (germline): ENHRY, SYGVKD. In DNA form, the CDR3 reads TGTGCCATCACCCCGACTGGTCCCTACGAGCAGTACTTC. It encodes CAITPTGPYEQYF.

The genes are TRBV18 and TRBJ1-3; no clear D gene. Trimming took 2 bases from V and 0 from J, leaving 8 bases between them. CDR3 length: 15 amino acids. Germline V gene data show CDR1 as KGHSH and CDR2 as LQKENI. The CDR3 nucleotides are TGTGCCAGCTCACCAACGGTGATCTCTGGAAACACCATATATTTT. It yields the protein CASSPTVISGNTIYF.

In DNA, the CDR3 is TGTGCCAGCAGCGCTGGGACTAGCGTCACAGATACGCAGTATTTT. Its translation is CASSAGTSVTDTQYF. The chain joins TRBV9 to TRBJ2-3, with TRBD2 identical over 10 bases. CDR1 is SGDLS and CDR2 is YYNGEE in the germline V gene. The CDR3 length is 15 residues. With V trimmed by 3 bases and J by 2 bases, 3 bases remained unmatched.

The chain combines TRBV9 with TRBJ1-2; D gene uncertain. Per germline, CDR1 SGDLS and CDR2 YYNGEE. V lost 0 bases, J lost 0 bases, and 18 bases lay in between. This CDR3 spans 18 amino acids. The DNA for the CDR3 is TGTGCCAGCAGCGTAGGAGGCATTACTTATCTCTCTAACTATGGCTACACCTTC. It codes for CASSVGGITYLSNYGYTF.

A word on this clone: One end of the junction fails to match germline, which may point to a read error. The chain has TRBV2 and TRBJ1-6; 7 bases are a match to TRBD1. The CDR3 has 16 residues. Germline loops: CDR1 SNHLY, CDR2 FYNNEI. The CDR3 DNA sequence: TGTGCCGGCAGTATTACCTCAGGGGGACGTAATTCACCCCTCCACTTT. Translated: CAGSITSGGRNSPLHF. The variable domain in full, with the rest retrieved from reference TRBV2 and TRBJ1-6, is EPEVTQTPSHQVTQMGQEVILRCVPISNHLYFYWYRQILGQKVEFLVSFYNNEISEKSEIFDDQFSVERPDGSNFTLKIRSTKLEDSAMYFCAGSITSGGRNSPLHFGNGTRLTVT.

The rearrangement uses TRBV7-8 and TRBJ2-1; no clear D gene. The CDR3 contains 15 residues. Looked up from germline, CDR1 is SGHVS and CDR2 is FQNEAQ. Between the trimmed V and J ends, which lost 5 bases and 0 bases, there was a span of 11 bases. CDR3 region: CASSPLVSSYNEQFF. CDR3 bases: TGTGCCAGCAGCCCCTTGGTCAGCTCCTACAATGAGCAGTTCTTC.

The chain uses TRBV5-1 and TRBJ1-1, with TRBD1 matching 8 bases. Germline V gene sequence: CDR1 SGHRS, CDR2 YFSETQ. V lost 4 bases, J lost 7 bases, and 6 bases stayed unmatched. This CDR3 region has 13 residues. CDR3 region: CASSIDRGREAFF. CDR3 in DNA: TGCGCCAGCAGCATCGACAGGGGCCGTGAAGCTTTCTTT.

V and J are TRBV18 and TRBJ1-3; no firm D call. Germline lookup yields CDR1 KGHSH and CDR2 LQKENI. V lost 6 bases and J lost 4, with 7 bases in between. CDR3 size: 12 residues. In DNA, the CDR3 is TGTGCCAGCTCCCCTCAGGGAAACACCATATATTTT. Translation gives CASSPQGNTIYF.